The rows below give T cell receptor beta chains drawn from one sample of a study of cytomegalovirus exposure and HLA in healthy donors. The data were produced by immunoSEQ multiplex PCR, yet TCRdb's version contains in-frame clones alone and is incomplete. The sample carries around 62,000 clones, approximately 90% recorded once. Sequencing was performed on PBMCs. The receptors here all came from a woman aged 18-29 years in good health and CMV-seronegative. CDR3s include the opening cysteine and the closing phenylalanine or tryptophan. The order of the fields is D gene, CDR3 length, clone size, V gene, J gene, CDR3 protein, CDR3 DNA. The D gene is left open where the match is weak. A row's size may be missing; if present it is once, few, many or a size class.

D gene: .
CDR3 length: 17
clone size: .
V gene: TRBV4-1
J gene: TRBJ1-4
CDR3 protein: CASSQTGRGRPNEKLFF
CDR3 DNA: TGCGCCAGCAGCCAAACCGGGAGGGGCAGGCCGAATGAAAAACTGTTTTTT

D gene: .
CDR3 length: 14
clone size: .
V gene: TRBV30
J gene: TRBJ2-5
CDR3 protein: CAWSLPGVFGTQYF
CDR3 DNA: TGTGCCTGGAGTCTCCCCGGGGTATTTGGGACCCAGTACTTC

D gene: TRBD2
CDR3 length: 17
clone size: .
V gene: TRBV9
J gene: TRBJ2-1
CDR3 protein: CASSARGTSGGYNEQFF
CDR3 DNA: TGTGCCAGCAGCGCCCGGGGGACTAGCGGGGGATACAATGAGCAGTTCTTC

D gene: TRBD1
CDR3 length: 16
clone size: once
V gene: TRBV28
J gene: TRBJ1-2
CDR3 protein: CASSGFGTGGFYGYTF
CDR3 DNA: TGTGCCAGCAGCGGTTTTGGGACAGGGGGATTCTATGGCTACACCTTC

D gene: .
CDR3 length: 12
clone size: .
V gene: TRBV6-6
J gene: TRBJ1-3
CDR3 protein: CASGSQGNTIYF
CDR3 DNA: TGTGCCAGCGGCTCTCAGGGAAACACCATATATTTT

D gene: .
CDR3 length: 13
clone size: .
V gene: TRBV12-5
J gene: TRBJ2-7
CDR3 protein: CASGFTHSYEQYF
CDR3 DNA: TGTGCTAGTGGTTTTACTCACTCCTACGAGCAGTACTTC

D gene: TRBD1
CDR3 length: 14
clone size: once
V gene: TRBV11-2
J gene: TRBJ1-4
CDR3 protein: CASSSGTGAEKLFF
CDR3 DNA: TGTGCCAGCAGTTCCGGGACAGGGGCCGAAAAACTGTTTTTT

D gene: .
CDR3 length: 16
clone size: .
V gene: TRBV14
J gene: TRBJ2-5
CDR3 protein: CASSQTTRGYQETQYF
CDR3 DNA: TGTGCCAGCAGCCAAACGACTAGGGGTTATCAAGAGACCCAGTACTTC

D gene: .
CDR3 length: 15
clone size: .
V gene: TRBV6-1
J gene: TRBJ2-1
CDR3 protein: CASSESGVSYNEQFF
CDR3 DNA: TGTGCCAGCAGTGAATCGGGAGTGTCCTACAATGAGCAGTTCTTC

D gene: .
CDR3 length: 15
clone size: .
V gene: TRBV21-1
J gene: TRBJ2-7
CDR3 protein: CASSIRDRRQYEQYF
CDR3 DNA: TGTGCCAGCAGCATAAGGGACAGGAGGCAGTACGAGCAGTACTTC

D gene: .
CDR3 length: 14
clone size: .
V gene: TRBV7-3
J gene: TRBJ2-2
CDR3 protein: CASSLTGEKRELFF
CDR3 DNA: TGTGCCAGCAGCTTGACAGGAGAAAAGAGGGAGCTGTTTTTT

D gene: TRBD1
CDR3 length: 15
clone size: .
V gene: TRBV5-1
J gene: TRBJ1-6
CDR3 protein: CASSLDRGQVSPLHF
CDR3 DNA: TGCGCCAGCAGCTTGGACAGGGGGCAGGTTTCACCCCTCCACTTT

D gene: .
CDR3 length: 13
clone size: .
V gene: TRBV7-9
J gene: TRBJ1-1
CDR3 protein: CASSSPQGTEAFF
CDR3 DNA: TGTGCCAGCAGCTCGCCCCAGGGAACTGAAGCTTTCTTT

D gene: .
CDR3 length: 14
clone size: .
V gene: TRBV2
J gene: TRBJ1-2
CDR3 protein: CASSGTWGDYGYTF
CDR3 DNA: TGTGCCAGCAGTGGAACTTGGGGGGACTATGGCTACACCTTC

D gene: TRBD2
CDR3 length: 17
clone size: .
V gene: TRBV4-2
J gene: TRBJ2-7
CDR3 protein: CASSRRTPAGVSYEQYF
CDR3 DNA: TGTGCCAGCAGCCGAAGGACCCCAGCGGGGGTCTCCTACGAGCAGTACTTC

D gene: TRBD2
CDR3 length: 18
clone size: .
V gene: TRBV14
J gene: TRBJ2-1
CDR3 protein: CASSHGIFSGGGMGEQFF
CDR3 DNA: TGTGCCAGCAGCCATGGCATTTTCAGCGGGGGGGGAATGGGTGAGCAGTTCTTC

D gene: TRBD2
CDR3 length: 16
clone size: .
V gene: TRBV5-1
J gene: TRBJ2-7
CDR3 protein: CASSLGVSGVTNEQYF
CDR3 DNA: TGCGCCAGCAGCTTGGGGGTTAGCGGGGTCACTAACGAGCAGTACTTC

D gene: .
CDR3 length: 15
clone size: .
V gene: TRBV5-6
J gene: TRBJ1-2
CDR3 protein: CASSLGAENNYGYTF
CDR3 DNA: TGTGCCAGCAGCTTGGGGGCAGAAAATAACTATGGCTACACCTTC

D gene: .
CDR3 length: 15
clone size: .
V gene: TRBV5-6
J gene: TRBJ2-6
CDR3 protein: CASSYVGAGANVLTF
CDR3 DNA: TGTGCCAGCAGCTATGTCGGAGCTGGGGCCAACGTCCTGACTTTC

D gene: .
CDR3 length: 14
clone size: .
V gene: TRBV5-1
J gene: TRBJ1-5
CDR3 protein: CASSLDSPNQPQHF
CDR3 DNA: TGCGCCAGCAGCTTGGACAGCCCTAATCAGCCCCAGCATTTT

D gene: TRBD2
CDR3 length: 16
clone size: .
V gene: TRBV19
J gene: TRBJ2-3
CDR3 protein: CASRELAGGHTDTQYF
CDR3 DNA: TGTGCCAGTAGGGAACTAGCGGGGGGTCACACAGATACGCAGTATTTT

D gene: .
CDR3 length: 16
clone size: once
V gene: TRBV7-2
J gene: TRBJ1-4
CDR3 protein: CASSHRVGGINEKLFF
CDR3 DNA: TGTGCCAGCAGCCATCGGGTGGGGGGAATTAATGAAAAACTGTTTTTT

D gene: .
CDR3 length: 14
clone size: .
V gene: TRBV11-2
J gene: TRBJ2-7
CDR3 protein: CASSPYLMTYEQYF
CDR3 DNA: TGTGCCAGCAGCCCCTATCTTATGACCTACGAGCAGTACTTC

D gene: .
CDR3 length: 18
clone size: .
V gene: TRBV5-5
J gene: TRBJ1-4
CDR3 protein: CASTKFGQGIGTNEKLFF
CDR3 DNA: TGTGCCAGCACCAAGTTCGGGCAGGGTATCGGAACTAATGAAAAACTGTTTTTT

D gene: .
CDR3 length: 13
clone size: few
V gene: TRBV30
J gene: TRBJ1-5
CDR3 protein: CAWAVRSNQPQHF
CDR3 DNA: TGTGCCTGGGCTGTGCGTTCCAATCAGCCCCAGCATTTT

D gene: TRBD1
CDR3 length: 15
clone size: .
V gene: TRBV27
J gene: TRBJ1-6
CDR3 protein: CASSPTGTGNSPLHF
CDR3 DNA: TGTGCCAGCAGTCCGACCGGGACAGGAAATTCACCCCTCCACTTT